The 5 T cell receptor beta chains below were found in one sample sequenced in a study of T cell responses to AZD1222 COVID-19 vaccine listed by TCRdb under 2021. The sample's time point, from its label and the paper: baseline before first vaccination. Library generation was performed with the immunoSEQ multiplex PCR assay. TCRdb stores this immuneACCESS table with in-frame sequences only. Part of the clones is absent; in the studies checked, under half of the shortfall reflects unresolved V genes, and no reason is known for the rest. Here the sample has over 85,000 clones; about 87% occur a single time. Jointly, the top ten make up 1.5% to 2% of the sample. Source: peripheral blood, taken on day 0 of AZD1222 vaccination. These receptors were collected from an adult in good health.

CDR3 DNA: TGTGCCAGCAGCTTAGGGAGCGACACCATATATTTT. Its translation is CASSLGSDTIYF. V usage is TRBV7-9 and J usage is TRBJ1-3; D is ambiguous. Germline V gene lookup returns CDR1 SEHNR and CDR2 FQNEAQ (reference sequence). The CDR3 consists of 12 residues. V lost 1 base to trimming and J lost 8 bases, with 6 bases between them.

The chain has TRBV11-1 and TRBJ2-7; D is unresolved. Germline V gives CDR1 SGHAT, CDR2 FQDESV (reference sequence). CDR3 length: 15 residues. The V end lost 1 base, the J end lost 6 bases, and 16 bases lay between the germline ends. In nucleotides, the CDR3 is TGTGCCAGCAGCTTAGATGGGGTGGCTTTCCGCGAGCAGTACTTC. Translating gives CASSLDGVAFREQYF.

The gene calls are TRBV24-1 and TRBJ2-1; D remains unclear. Germline CDR1 KGHDR, CDR2 SFDVKD. V was cut by 2 bases and J by 8 bases, with 12 bases left in between. The CDR3 is 14 amino acids. The CDR3 is CATSDSNTRDEQFF. The DNA for the CDR3 is TGTGCCACCAGTGATTCAAATACACGAGATGAGCAGTTCTTC.

This sequence joins TRBV2 and TRBJ2-7, with TRBD2 matching 8 bases. Germline V gene sequence: CDR1 SNHLY, CDR2 FYNNEI. The CDR3 spans 16 residues. With 0 bases clipped from V and 2 bases from J, the junction kept 6 bases outside the gene matches. CDR3 residues: CASSEASGASAYEQYF. The CDR3 DNA is TGTGCCAGCAGTGAAGCTAGCGGGGCCTCAGCCTACGAGCAGTACTTC.

V gene TRBV19 combines with J gene TRBJ2-1; TRBD2 is a possible D gene (6 bases). Germline V lookup: CDR1 LNHDA, CDR2 SQIVND (reference sequence). Trimming stripped 5 bases from V and 0 bases from J, with 11 bases between. The CDR3 loop spans 15 amino acids. The CDR3 reads CASSDLARSYNEQFF. In nucleotides, the CDR3 is TGTGCCAGTAGTGACCTAGCGCGCTCCTACAATGAGCAGTTCTTC.